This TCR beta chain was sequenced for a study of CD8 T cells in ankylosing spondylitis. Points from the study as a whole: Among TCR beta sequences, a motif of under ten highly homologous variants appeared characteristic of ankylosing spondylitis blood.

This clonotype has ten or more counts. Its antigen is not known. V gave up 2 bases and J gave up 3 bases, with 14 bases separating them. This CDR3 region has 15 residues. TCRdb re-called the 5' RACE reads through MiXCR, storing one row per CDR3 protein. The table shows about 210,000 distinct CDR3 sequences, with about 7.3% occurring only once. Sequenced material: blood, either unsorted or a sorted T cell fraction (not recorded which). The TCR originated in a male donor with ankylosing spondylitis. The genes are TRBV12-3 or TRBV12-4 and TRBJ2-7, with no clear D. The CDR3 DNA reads TGTGCCAGCAGTTTATCCCAAGGATTATTCTACGAGCAGTACTTC. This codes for CASSLSQGLFYEQYF.